A single sample is the source of the 13 T cell receptor beta chains below, sequenced in a study of cytomegalovirus exposure and HLA in healthy donors. Data came from immunoSEQ multiplex PCR; TCRdb stores just in-frame clones and leaves some out. This table has approximately 65,000 clones, approximately 94% appearing once. Sequencing was done on a sample of PBMCs. These receptors were taken from a young woman in good health and CMV-seronegative.

The V and J genes are TRBV9 and TRBJ1-2, with D tentatively TRBD1 (5 bases). Germline loops: CDR1 SGDLS, CDR2 YYNGEE. Trimming removed 0 bases from V and 3 bases from J, with 12 bases in between. This CDR3 has 15 amino acids. The CDR3 protein is CASSVARGDDYGYTF. The CDR3 DNA reads TGTGCCAGCAGCGTAGCGCGGGGGGATGACTATGGCTACACCTTC.

Concerning this clone itself: Germline and junction disagree at one end, which may indicate a read error. V and J are TRBV28 and TRBJ2-3, with 8 bases identical to TRBD2. CDR3 length: 14 residues. Germline loops: CDR1 MDHEN, CDR2 SYDVKM. The CDR3: CASNGGGSTYTQYF. In DNA, the CDR3 is TGTGCCAGCAACGGGGGGGGAAGCACATATACGCAGTATTTT.

This clone was picked up one time. The V and J genes are TRBV11-2 and TRBJ1-1; weak D call: TRBD1 (5 bases). The V and J ends lost 1 base and 1 base respectively, with 10 bases between them. The germline CDR1 and CDR2 sequences are SGHAT and FQNNGV. The CDR3 sequence is 15 residues long. CDR3 coding DNA: TGTGCCAGCAGCTTAGGATGGGGCCCGAACACTGAAGCTTTCTTT. This sequence encodes CASSLGWGPNTEAFF.

V gene TRBV27 combines with J gene TRBJ2-4; 7 bases are a match to TRBD1. Germline V gene data show CDR1 as MNHEY and CDR2 as SMNVEV (reference sequence). The ends lost 2 bases at V and 4 bases at J; junction bases unmatched: 5. The CDR3 sequence is 15 residues long. This CDR3 is CASSLTGAEKNIQYF. The CDR3 region has the DNA TGTGCCAGCAGTTTAACAGGGGCGGAAAAAAACATTCAGTACTTC.

V is TRBV6-5 and J is TRBJ2-1; D ambiguous. V was trimmed by 0 bases and J by 5 bases, leaving 8 bases between them. CDR1 and CDR2 (germline): MNHEY, SVGAGI. The CDR3 has 14 residues. The CDR3 reads CASSYSSSDNEQFF. DNA for the CDR3: TGTGCCAGCAGTTACTCCTCCAGCGACAATGAGCAGTTCTTC.

CDR3 bases: TGTGCCAGCAGCCTAGCGGGAGGGCTCTACAATGAGCAGTTCTTC. Translated: CASSLAGGLYNEQFF. The V call is TRBV2, the J call TRBJ2-1; 12 bases match TRBD2. CDR3 length: 15 amino acids. CDR1 and CDR2 from the germline V gene are SNHLY and FYNNEI. After removal of 6 bases from V and 3 bases from J, the junction contained 3 bases not matched to a gene.

This clone appeared once. The rearrangement links TRBV2 to TRBJ1-4; D is unclear. The CDR3 has 13 residues. The germline V gene encodes CDR1 SNHLY and CDR2 FYNNEI. The V end lost 1 base, the J end lost 8 bases, and 8 bases lay between the germline ends. The CDR3: CASSEESPEKLFF. CDR3 coding DNA: TGTGCCAGCAGTGAAGAATCCCCAGAAAAACTGTTTTTT.

This chain joins TRBV5-1 and TRBJ2-3, with 14 bases identical to TRBD2. J lost 2 bases, V lost 3 bases, and 5 bases had no gene match. Germline assignment: CDR1 SGHRS and CDR2 YFSETQ. This CDR3 contains 17 residues. This chain's CDR3 is CASSSRLAGGPTDTQYF. In nucleotides, the CDR3 is TGCGCCAGCAGCTCTAGACTAGCGGGGGGGCCCACAGATACGCAGTATTTT.

The chain employs TRBV10-3 and TRBJ2-1; TRBD2 agrees at 11 bases. The germline V gene has CDR1 ENHRY and CDR2 SYGVKD. The CDR3 loop spans 16 amino acids. V was clipped by 2 bases and J by 3 bases; unmatched bases: 3. CDR3 protein: CAISEPLAGGYNEQFF. CDR3 DNA sequence: TGTGCCATCAGTGAGCCTCTAGCGGGAGGCTACAATGAGCAGTTCTTC.

This chain joins TRBV9 and TRBJ2-2; 14 positions agree with TRBD2. The CDR3 is 20 amino acids. The J segment lost 3 bases and the V segment lost 1 base, leaving 11 bases of the junction unmatched. From germline, CDR1 is SGDLS and CDR2 YYNGEE. The CDR3 loop reads CASSVHPGTSGSYDTGELFF. The CDR3 DNA reads TGTGCCAGCAGCGTACACCCCGGGACTAGCGGGAGTTACGACACCGGGGAGCTGTTTTTT.

This chain uses TRBV5-8 with TRBJ2-1; TRBD2 matches at 13 bases. There are 17 residues in the CDR3. Trimming took 4 bases from V and 5 from J; bases not matched to a gene: 9. CDR1 is SGHTS, CDR2 YDEGEE, per germline. The chain's CDR3 is CASSPRSTSGGNNEQFF. For the CDR3, the DNA is TGTGCCAGCAGCCCCCGATCGACTAGCGGGGGGAACAATGAGCAGTTCTTC. The full variable domain, its missing parts supplied by reference TRBV5-8 and TRBJ2-1, is EAGVTQSPTHLIKTRGQQATLRCSPISGHTSVYWYQQALGLGLQFLLWYDEGEERNRGNFPPRFSGRQFPNYSSELNVNALELEDSALYLCASSPRSTSGGNNEQFFGPGTRLTVL.

The chain couples TRBV19 to TRBJ2-7; 10 positions match TRBD1. The V gene end was trimmed by 4 bases and the J gene end by 6 bases; junction bases not matched to a gene: 12. Germline V gene data show CDR1 as LNHDA and CDR2 as SQIVND (reference sequence). The CDR3 is 16 residues long. CDR3 bases: TGTGCCAGTAGTACCCGGGACAGGGGAGGGGGTCTCGAGCAGTACTTC. It translates to CASSTRDRGGGLEQYF.

This clone was detected a few times. The CDR3 spells CASSLAEGANYGYTF. The CDR3 nucleotides read TGCGCCAGCAGCTTGGCCGAGGGCGCTAACTATGGCTACACCTTC. The rearrangement uses TRBV5-1 and TRBJ1-2; D gene ambiguous. V lost 0 bases and J lost 0, with 9 bases in between. There are 15 residues in the CDR3. Per the germline V gene, CDR1 is SGHRS and CDR2 is YFSETQ.